A selection of T cell receptor beta chains follows, all from one sample in a study of blood T cells in healthy people across ages. A single record per CDR3 protein comes from TCRdb applying MiXCR to the 5' RACE reads. Among roughly 860,000 distinct CDR3 sequences listed, about 59% were seen once. The source material was blood. The receptors originated from a man aged 30 to 45 in good health. The CDR3 runs from the conserved cysteine through the conserved F or W. The D gene is left open where the match is weak. Where a row states a size, it is once, few, many or the class of an expanded clone; other rows omit it.

CDR3aa: CASSLARQGMGYTF
CDR3nt: TGCGCCAGCAGCTTGGCCCGACAGGGTATGGGCTACACCTTC
abundance: few
d_gene: TRBD1
j_gene: TRBJ1-2
v_gene: TRBV5-1

CDR3aa: CSATLANYGYTF
CDR3nt: TGCAGTGCTACTCTAGCTAACTATGGCTACACCTTC
abundance: NA
d_gene: NA
j_gene: TRBJ1-2
v_gene: TRBV20-1

CDR3aa: CSVPTGGPSYEQYF
CDR3nt: TGCAGCGTTCCGACGGGGGGGCCTTCCTACGAGCAGTACTTC
abundance: few
d_gene: TRBD2
j_gene: TRBJ2-7
v_gene: TRBV29-1

CDR3aa: CASTQGGLSTDTQYF
CDR3nt: TGCGCCAGCACCCAGGGGGGGCTGAGCACAGATACGCAGTATTTT
abundance: NA
d_gene: NA
j_gene: TRBJ2-3
v_gene: TRBV5-1

CDR3aa: CASGSSGGQETQYF
CDR3nt: TGCGCCAGCGGGTCTAGCGGGGGCCAAGAGACCCAGTACTTC
abundance: NA
d_gene: TRBD2
j_gene: TRBJ2-5
v_gene: TRBV5-1

CDR3aa: CATSTPGGSGSNQPQHF
CDR3nt: TGTGCCACCAGCACCCCTGGGGGCAGCGGTAGCAATCAGCCCCAGCATTTT
abundance: NA
d_gene: NA
j_gene: TRBJ1-5
v_gene: TRBV15

CDR3aa: CSASRDLQETQYF
CDR3nt: TGCAGTGCTAGCCGGGACTTACAAGAGACCCAGTACTTC
abundance: few
d_gene: NA
j_gene: TRBJ2-5
v_gene: TRBV20-1

CDR3aa: CASSVTLRGVGYTF
CDR3nt: TGTGCCAGCAGTGTGACCCTGAGAGGGGTTGGCTACACCTTC
abundance: NA
d_gene: NA
j_gene: TRBJ1-2
v_gene: TRBV12-3/TRBV12-4

CDR3aa: CASSLEGTGVQPLHF
CDR3nt: TGCGCCAGCAGCTTGGAGGGGACAGGGGTCCAACCCCTCCACTTT
abundance: NA
d_gene: TRBD1
j_gene: TRBJ1-6
v_gene: TRBV5-1

CDR3aa: CASSASSTGANVLTF
CDR3nt: TGTGCCAGCAGCGCGTCTAGTACTGGGGCCAACGTCCTGACTTTC
abundance: few
d_gene: NA
j_gene: TRBJ2-6
v_gene: TRBV4-2

CDR3aa: CASGRGRTDTQYF
CDR3nt: TGTGCCAGCGGAAGGGGACGCACAGATACGCAGTATTTT
abundance: NA
d_gene: NA
j_gene: TRBJ2-3
v_gene: TRBV2

CDR3aa: CASSFSPPNEQFF
CDR3nt: TGTGCCAGCAGCTTTTCCCCCCCCAATGAGCAGTTCTTC
abundance: once
d_gene: NA
j_gene: TRBJ2-1
v_gene: TRBV7-6

CDR3aa: CASSQLTGAYNSPLHF
CDR3nt: TGTGCCAGCAGCCAATTAACGGGCGCCTATAATTCACCCCTCCACTTT
abundance: NA
d_gene: NA
j_gene: TRBJ1-6
v_gene: TRBV3-1

CDR3aa: CASSISRGQGTLAKNIQYF
CDR3nt: TGTGCCAGCAGCATATCGAGGGGACAGGGAACTCTAGCCAAAAACATTCAGTACTTC
abundance: NA
d_gene: TRBD1
j_gene: TRBJ2-4
v_gene: TRBV7-9

CDR3aa: CASSDMGRGLSEQYF
CDR3nt: TGCGCCAGCAGCGACATGGGGCGCGGATTGAGCGAGCAGTACTTC
abundance: once
d_gene: NA
j_gene: TRBJ2-7
v_gene: TRBV5-1

CDR3aa: CASSLGTAGRGEQYF
CDR3nt: TGTGCCAGCAGCTTGGGTACAGCGGGACGGGGAGAGCAGTACTTC
abundance: NA
d_gene: TRBD2
j_gene: TRBJ2-7
v_gene: TRBV5-6

CDR3aa: CSVEEGHRAYEQYF
CDR3nt: TGCAGCGTTGAAGAGGGACACAGAGCCTACGAGCAGTACTTC
abundance: NA
d_gene: NA
j_gene: TRBJ2-7
v_gene: TRBV29-1

CDR3aa: CASSPSRTGTTEQYF
CDR3nt: TGCGCCAGCAGCCCATCCAGGACAGGGACTACCGAGCAGTACTTC
abundance: NA
d_gene: NA
j_gene: TRBJ2-7
v_gene: TRBV5-1

CDR3aa: CASSLGGSQTYGYTF
CDR3nt: TGTGCCAGCAGCTTGGGGGGGAGCCAGACATATGGCTACACCTTC
abundance: NA
d_gene: NA
j_gene: TRBJ1-2
v_gene: TRBV7-2

CDR3aa: CASSPLAAPSYNEQFF
CDR3nt: TGTGCCAGCAGCCCACTAGCGGCCCCCTCCTACAATGAGCAGTTCTTC
abundance: NA
d_gene: TRBD2
j_gene: TRBJ2-1
v_gene: TRBV7-9

CDR3aa: CASSQESDRVTKQYF
CDR3nt: TGCGCCAGCAGCCAGGAGTCAGACAGGGTAACGAAGCAGTACTTC
abundance: NA
d_gene: TRBD1
j_gene: TRBJ2-7
v_gene: TRBV4-3

CDR3aa: CASSQDPWSGELFF
CDR3nt: TGTGCCAGCAGCCAAGACCCATGGTCGGGGGAGCTGTTTTTT
abundance: NA
d_gene: NA
j_gene: TRBJ2-2
v_gene: TRBV3-1

CDR3aa: CASSVEGTVHYEQYF
CDR3nt: TGTGCCAGCAGCGTAGAGGGAACAGTTCACTACGAGCAGTACTTC
abundance: NA
d_gene: NA
j_gene: TRBJ2-7
v_gene: TRBV9

CDR3aa: CAISEPGGAKNIQYF
CDR3nt: TGTGCCATCAGTGAGCCGGGAGGAGCCAAAAACATTCAGTACTTC
abundance: NA
d_gene: TRBD2
j_gene: TRBJ2-4
v_gene: TRBV10-3

CDR3aa: CASSLSGRKKNIQYF
CDR3nt: TGTGCCAGCAGTTTATCGGGGCGAAAAAAAAACATTCAGTACTTC
abundance: NA
d_gene: NA
j_gene: TRBJ2-4
v_gene: TRBV28

CDR3aa: CASGDEQFF
CDR3nt: TGTGCCAGCGGCGATGAGCAGTTCTTC
abundance: NA
d_gene: NA
j_gene: TRBJ2-1
v_gene: TRBV7-9

CDR3aa: CASTGVEKFF
CDR3nt: TGTGCCAGCACGGGTGTCGAGAAGTTCTTC
abundance: NA
d_gene: NA
j_gene: TRBJ2-1
v_gene: TRBV2

CDR3aa: CASSGGGGSVPEAFF
CDR3nt: TGCGCCAGCAGCGGAGGCGGGGGGTCGGTCCCTGAAGCTTTCTTT
abundance: NA
d_gene: NA
j_gene: TRBJ1-1
v_gene: TRBV5-1

CDR3aa: CASSYSRSGYQETQYF
CDR3nt: TGTGCCAGCAGTTACTCGAGATCTGGATACCAAGAGACCCAGTACTTC
abundance: NA
d_gene: NA
j_gene: TRBJ2-5
v_gene: TRBV6-5

CDR3aa: CASSRQGVSYNEQFF
CDR3nt: TGTGCCAGCTCACGACAGGGGGTCTCCTACAATGAGCAGTTCTTC
abundance: few
d_gene: TRBD1
j_gene: TRBJ2-1
v_gene: TRBV18

CDR3aa: CASSSDRDATSTDTQYF
CDR3nt: TGTGCCAGCAGTTCAGACAGGGACGCTACTAGCACAGATACGCAGTATTTT
abundance: NA
d_gene: TRBD1
j_gene: TRBJ2-3
v_gene: TRBV28

CDR3aa: CASSLRTLSSYNEQFF
CDR3nt: TGTGCCAGCAGTTTAAGGACCCTCAGCTCCTACAATGAGCAGTTCTTC
abundance: NA
d_gene: NA
j_gene: TRBJ2-1
v_gene: TRBV28

CDR3aa: CASRPPGLASYNEQFF
CDR3nt: TGTGCCAGCAGACCCCCGGGACTAGCTAGCTACAATGAGCAGTTCTTC
abundance: few
d_gene: TRBD2
j_gene: TRBJ2-1
v_gene: TRBV2

CDR3aa: CASSDSSGGVGYEQYF
CDR3nt: TGTGCCAGCAGCGACTCGTCCGGGGGAGTCGGCTACGAGCAGTACTTC
abundance: few
d_gene: NA
j_gene: TRBJ2-7
v_gene: TRBV9

CDR3aa: CASSLGGGDFYGYTF
CDR3nt: TGTGCCAGCAGCTTAGGGGGGGGGGATTTTTATGGCTACACCTTC
abundance: NA
d_gene: NA
j_gene: TRBJ1-2
v_gene: TRBV7-2

CDR3aa: CASSRGQTNLQETQYF
CDR3nt: TGTGCCAGCAGCCGGGGACAGACTAACCTCCAAGAGACCCAGTACTTC
abundance: NA
d_gene: TRBD1
j_gene: TRBJ2-5
v_gene: TRBV5-4

CDR3aa: CASSDQGSLSIQYF
CDR3nt: TGTGCCAGCAGCGACCAGGGCAGCCTTAGCATTCAGTACTTC
abundance: NA
d_gene: NA
j_gene: TRBJ2-4
v_gene: TRBV7-2

CDR3aa: CSLLDRRGVGYTF
CDR3nt: TGCAGCCTACTAGACCGGCGGGGGGTAGGCTACACCTTC
abundance: NA
d_gene: NA
j_gene: TRBJ1-2
v_gene: TRBV20-1

CDR3aa: CASSQEAALLLGDTQYF
CDR3nt: TGTGCCAGCAGCCAAGAGGCGGCTCTCCTTTTGGGAGATACGCAGTATTTT
abundance: NA
d_gene: NA
j_gene: TRBJ2-3
v_gene: TRBV4-2

CDR3aa: CASSLRTGGGGGYTF
CDR3nt: TGTGCCAGCAGTTTGCGGACAGGGGGCGGTGGTGGCTACACCTTC
abundance: NA
d_gene: TRBD1
j_gene: TRBJ1-2
v_gene: TRBV12-3/TRBV12-4

CDR3aa: CASSQDRVTDTQYF
CDR3nt: TGTGCCAGCTCACAAGACAGGGTAACAGATACGCAGTATTTT
abundance: few
d_gene: TRBD1
j_gene: TRBJ2-3
v_gene: TRBV18

CDR3aa: CASSFGSSTGGEKLFF
CDR3nt: TGTGCCAGCAGCTTTGGGAGTTCGACAGGGGGAGAAAAACTGTTTTTT
abundance: few
d_gene: TRBD1
j_gene: TRBJ1-4
v_gene: TRBV7-9

CDR3aa: CASSVRDSFSPLHF
CDR3nt: TGTGCCAGCAGCGTCCGGGACAGTTTTTCACCCCTCCACTTT
abundance: NA
d_gene: TRBD1
j_gene: TRBJ1-6
v_gene: TRBV7-2

CDR3aa: CSVEMGRSKQFF
CDR3nt: TGCAGCGTTGAAATGGGCAGGAGCAAGCAGTTCTTC
abundance: few
d_gene: NA
j_gene: TRBJ2-1
v_gene: TRBV29-1

CDR3aa: CASSVHNEQFF
CDR3nt: TGTGCCAGCAGCGTACATAATGAGCAGTTCTTC
abundance: NA
d_gene: NA
j_gene: TRBJ2-1
v_gene: TRBV7-3

CDR3aa: CASSLGLVESYNEQFF
CDR3nt: TGTGCCAGCAGCCTGGGACTAGTCGAGTCCTACAATGAGCAGTTCTTC
abundance: NA
d_gene: TRBD2
j_gene: TRBJ2-1
v_gene: TRBV11-1

CDR3aa: CASTKAIPNSGYTF
CDR3nt: TGTGCCAGCACCAAGGCAATCCCTAACTCTGGCTACACCTTC
abundance: once
d_gene: NA
j_gene: TRBJ1-2
v_gene: TRBV28

CDR3aa: CASSVEAGGPAKNIQYF
CDR3nt: TGTGCCAGCAGCGTAGAGGCGGGGGGGCCAGCCAAAAACATTCAGTACTTC
abundance: NA
d_gene: TRBD2
j_gene: TRBJ2-4
v_gene: TRBV9

CDR3aa: CASSGTSTDTQYF
CDR3nt: TGTGCCAGCAGCGGAACTAGCACAGATACGCAGTATTTT
abundance: NA
d_gene: NA
j_gene: TRBJ2-3
v_gene: TRBV9

CDR3aa: CASRSGPTEETQYF
CDR3nt: TGTGCCAGCAGATCCGGACCAACGGAAGAGACCCAGTACTTC
abundance: NA
d_gene: NA
j_gene: TRBJ2-5
v_gene: TRBV7-9

CDR3aa: CASSVEPSGYEQYF
CDR3nt: TGTGCCAGCAGCGTAGAGCCTAGCGGTTACGAGCAGTACTTC
abundance: few
d_gene: TRBD2
j_gene: TRBJ2-7
v_gene: TRBV9

CDR3aa: CASSQGRQGVDTQYF
CDR3nt: TGTGCCAGCAGCCAAGGGCGACAGGGAGTGGATACGCAGTATTTT
abundance: NA
d_gene: TRBD1
j_gene: TRBJ2-3
v_gene: TRBV4-2

CDR3aa: CASSLALTGLQPQHF
CDR3nt: TGTGCCAGCAGCTTAGCGCTGACAGGCCTTCAGCCCCAGCATTTT
abundance: NA
d_gene: NA
j_gene: TRBJ1-5
v_gene: TRBV7-2

CDR3aa: CASSTSAGSGNQPQHF
CDR3nt: TGTGCCAGCAGCACCTCGGCAGGGTCGGGCAATCAGCCCCAGCATTTT
abundance: NA
d_gene: NA
j_gene: TRBJ1-5
v_gene: TRBV7-2